One and the same sample provided the 2 T cell receptor beta chains below, sequenced in a study of T-cell memory formation after mild COVID-19. TCRdb called the 5' RACE reads again in MiXCR, with one record for every CDR3 protein. The profile covers about 320,000 distinct CDR3 sequences, with around an eighth appearing a single time and around 20% taken by the ten largest. The sequencing input was PBMCs or a T cell subset sorted from them (not recorded which). Receptor source: a man aged 18 to 30 who had mild COVID-19 (a few samples of this study predate the infection). Cell type and time point are not known.

This clonotype was observed a handful of times. The chain is built from TRBV5-8 and TRBJ2-3, with D uncertain. The V gene's germline CDR1 is SGHTS and CDR2 YDEGEE. Trimming cost V 4 bases and J 8 bases, with 11 bases left between them. The length of the CDR3 is 12 residues. The CDR3: CASSGYMGTQYF. CDR3 bases: TGTGCCAGCAGCGGGTACATGGGTACGCAGTATTTT.

The chain uses TRBV7-6 and TRBJ1-2; D is uncertain. The CDR3 extends over 13 amino acids. Per germline, CDR1 SGHVS and CDR2 FNYEAQ. Trimming removed 5 bases at V and 8 bases at J, with 15 bases between. CDR3 sequence: CASSPTDKGGYTF. The CDR3 coding sequence is TGTGCCAGCAGCCCGACCGACAAAGGAGGCTACACCTTC.